The present T cell receptor beta chain was sequenced within a study of regulatory T cells in long-lasting Graves disease. On the study more broadly: By definition, persistent Graves' disease involved antithyroid drugs for over 5 years alongside positive TSH receptor antibodies. Notes on the study in general: Among persistent patients, a larger number of public clonotypes were shared (over 2,500) than among newly diagnosed patients (roughly 910). TRBV28, TRBJ1-2 and TRBJ2-5 emerged as the favored segments in persistent disease. The sample size was small, and this may have reduced accuracy.

As for this clonotype: Its antigen is unknown.

CDR3 length: 20 amino acids. CDR1 and CDR2 from the germline V gene are SQVTM and ANQGSEA. The ends lost 2 bases at V and 0 bases at J; junction bases unmatched: 17. Time point of the sample: persistent/refractory GD, antithyroid drugs over 5 years with positive TRAb. Scientists built the TCR library using RNA that was extracted from PBMCs. For TCR beta, libraries came from iRepertoire HTBI primers and Arm-PCR of CDR3 regions. TCRdb analysed the multiplex PCR reads with MiXCR anew, one entry per CDR3 protein. The sample lists roughly 490,000 distinct CDR3 sequences; approximately 23% were seen once. V is TRBV29-1 and J is TRBJ2-1, with TRBD2 matching over 9 bases. The input for sequencing was peripheral blood mononuclear cells (PBMCs), taken when the disease was refractory, from a patient treated with antithyroid drugs. The TCR comes from a female donor with Graves disease. The CDR3 bases are TGCAGCGTTGAACAGGGGCTAGCGGGATACCTGCCGAGCTCCTACAATGAGCAGTTCTTC. Protein: CSVEQGLAGYLPSSYNEQFF.